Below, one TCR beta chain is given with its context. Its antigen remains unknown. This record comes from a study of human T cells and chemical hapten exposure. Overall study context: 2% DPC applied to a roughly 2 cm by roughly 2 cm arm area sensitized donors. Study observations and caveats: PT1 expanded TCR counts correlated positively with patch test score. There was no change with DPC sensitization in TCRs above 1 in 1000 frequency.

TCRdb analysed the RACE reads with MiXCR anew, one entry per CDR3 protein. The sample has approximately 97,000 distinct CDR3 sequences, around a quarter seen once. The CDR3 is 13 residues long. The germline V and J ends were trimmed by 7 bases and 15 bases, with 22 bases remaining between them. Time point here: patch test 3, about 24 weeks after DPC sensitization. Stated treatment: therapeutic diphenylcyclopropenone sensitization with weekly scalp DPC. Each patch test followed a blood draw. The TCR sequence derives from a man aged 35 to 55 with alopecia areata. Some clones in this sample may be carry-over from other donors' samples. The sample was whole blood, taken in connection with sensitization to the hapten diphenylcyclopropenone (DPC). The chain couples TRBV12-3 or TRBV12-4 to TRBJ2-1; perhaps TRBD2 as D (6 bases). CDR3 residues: CASTPRRGGEGFF. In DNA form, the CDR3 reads TGTGCCAGCACCCCGCGGAGGGGAGGAGAGGGGTTCTTC.